The entry below describes one T cell receptor (beta chain). Seattle patients were enrolled while actively infected and followed longitudinally. The CDR3 totals 13 residues. Trimming took off 5 bases at V and 4 bases at J, with 9 bases between the two ends. Germline CDR1 and CDR2: SGHNT and YENEEA. This entry is derived from a study of blood T cell repertoires in COVID-19. Study processing details: From reference gene primer amplification, estimates of nucleated cell counts were derived. Profiled with immunoSEQ multiplex PCR; TCRdb holds only in-frame clones, not every one. The V and J calls and clone size come from that table; D and trimming were worked out from the DNA. The sample lists tens of thousands of clones; about 74% were seen once.

The receptor was isolated from a man between 70 and 80 years old with COVID-19, enrolled during active disease. J is TRBJ2-1 and V is TRBV11-3; maybe TRBD2 (6 bases). Material for sequencing was peripheral blood. CDR3 protein: CASSGSGYNEQFF. The CDR3 DNA sequence: TGTGCCAGCAGCGGTAGCGGATACAATGAGCAGTTCTTC.